A few counts support the clone carrying this TCR beta chain. TCRdb fed the 5' RACE reads into MiXCR, producing one record per CDR3 protein. Found here are roughly 26,000 distinct CDR3 sequences, approximately 5.1% of them singletons; the top ten hold less than 4%. The CDR3 length is 16 residues. Germline V gene sequence: CDR1 DFQATT, CDR2 SNEGSKA (reference sequence). V lost 0 bases, J lost 5 bases, and 8 bases stayed unmatched. The data were taken from a study of early T cells in non-severe SARS-CoV-2 infection. At the level of the study: Sequencing input comprised bulk RNA from unsorted whole blood; chain pairing was not available.

The receptor comes from an adult who was a healthcare worker with PCR-confirmed SARS-CoV-2 infection or an uninfected control (not recorded which). This sequence joins TRBV20-1 and TRBJ2-2, with 8 bases identical to TRBD1. Specimen: whole blood. CDR3 loop: CSARDPRTGRTGELFF. For the CDR3, the DNA is TGCAGTGCTAGAGACCCCAGGACAGGGCGGACCGGGGAGCTGTTTTTT.